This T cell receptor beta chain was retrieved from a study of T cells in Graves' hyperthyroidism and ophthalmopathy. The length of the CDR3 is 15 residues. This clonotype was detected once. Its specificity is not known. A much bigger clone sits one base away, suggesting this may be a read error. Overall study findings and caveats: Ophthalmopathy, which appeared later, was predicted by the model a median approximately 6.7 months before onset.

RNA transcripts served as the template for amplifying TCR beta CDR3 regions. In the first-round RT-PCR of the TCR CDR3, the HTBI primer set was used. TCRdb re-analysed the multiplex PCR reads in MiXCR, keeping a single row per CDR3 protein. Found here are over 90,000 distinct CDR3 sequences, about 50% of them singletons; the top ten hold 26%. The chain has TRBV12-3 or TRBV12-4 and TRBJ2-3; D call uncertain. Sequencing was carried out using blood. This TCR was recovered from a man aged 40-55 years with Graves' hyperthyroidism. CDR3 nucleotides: TGTGCCAACAGTTTAGAAGGGCCTAACACAGATACGCAGTATTTT. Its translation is CANSLEGPNTDTQYF.